The T cell receptor (beta chain) described here comes from a study of CD8 T cells in ankylosing spondylitis. Study outcomes and limitations: Roughly eight highly homologous variants made up a TCR beta motif that seemed to typify ankylosing spondylitis blood. Reactive arthritis synovial fluid and blood previously showed some of these motif variants. In ankylosing spondylitis patients, matched synovial fluid reportedly showed significant enrichment of disease-linked clones.

Construction of TCR beta libraries was performed using quantitative 5'-RACE with molecular barcodes. From the 5' RACE reads, TCRdb called clonotypes with MiXCR, one entry per CDR3 protein. The sample holds about 100,000 distinct CDR3 sequences; 7.5% to 9% are singletons and the top ten take about 4.6%. This clonotype was recorded many times. The antigen remains undetermined. Germline V gene data show CDR1 as KGHSH and CDR2 as LQKENI. Trimming shortened V by 4 bases and J by 2 bases, and 16 bases separated the two germline ends. The CDR3 covers 16 residues. Sequencing was carried out using blood, either unsorted or a sorted T cell fraction (not recorded which). The chain joins TRBV18 to TRBJ2-3, with D possibly called TRBD1 or TRBD2 (5 bases each). The receptor comes from a male donor with ankylosing spondylitis or in good health (not recorded which). In DNA, the CDR3 is TGTGCCAGCTCACAGAGAGGGGTTGGGCCCACAGATACGCAGTATTTT. Translated, it gives CASSQRGVGPTDTQYF.